This T cell receptor beta chain was identified during a study of shared T cell receptors in the human thymus. Repertoires were generated with immunoSEQ multiplex PCR, while TCRdb's copy carries only in-frame clones and drops some. The repertoire holds 700,000 or so clones, approximately 83% seen once, with roughly 0.01% in the top ten. CDR1 and CDR2 from the germline V gene are SGHDT and YYEEEE. The length of the CDR3 is 14 residues. The germline V and J ends were trimmed by 0 bases and 7 bases, with 13 bases remaining between them. In this sample, this clone turned up once. These data were also reused for a study on human thymus T cells. Per that study: In corrective heart surgery, resections were taken, and these provided the thymus tissue. Among unrelated individuals, related research reported thymic repertoires that overlapped highly.

The TCR was taken from a girl younger than two with a congenital heart defect. What was sequenced was thymocytes. The rearrangement uses TRBV5-6 and TRBJ1-2, with D tentatively TRBD1 (5 bases). In DNA, the CDR3 is TGTGCCAGCAGCTTGGAAGGAGGGGCTAGTGGCTACACCTTC. Translating it yields CASSLEGGASGYTF.